The present TCR beta chain was sequenced within a study of T-cell reconstitution after alpha-beta-depleted transplantation in children. On this clonotype itself: Its antigen is unknown.

A TCRbeta library incorporating unique molecular identifiers was prepared. TCRdb used MiXCR to reprocess the PCR reads, holding one entry per CDR3 protein. The repertoire holds nearly 350,000 distinct CDR3 sequences, with 16% as singletons. V lost 8 bases and J lost 0; bases outside the gene matches: 14. CDR1 MNHNS and CDR2 SASEGT come from the germline V gene. The CDR3 is made up of 18 amino acids. Notes on the study in general: Roughly two months post-transplant, alpha-beta T cells reportedly originated from several hundred graft clones that had expanded. Elevated TCRbeta diversity at day 60 was traced, in some patients, to surviving recipient T cells and thymic progenitors. Diversity and T-cell counts at one year after transplant derived mostly from new T cells.

The specimen comprised PBMCs, mostly from graft donor cells, sampled 360 days after TCRalphabeta/CD19-depleted stem cell transplant. This clonotype originated in a male patient aged 2 to 10 who had a stem cell transplant for acute lymphoblastic leukemia, so the T cells may come from the graft donor. The gene calls are TRBV6-1 and TRBJ2-3; 10 nucleotides agree with TRBD2. For the CDR3, the DNA is TGTGCCAGCCGCCGCTGGACTAGCGGAGACTATAGCACAGATACGCAGTATTTT. Residues: CASRRWTSGDYSTDTQYF.